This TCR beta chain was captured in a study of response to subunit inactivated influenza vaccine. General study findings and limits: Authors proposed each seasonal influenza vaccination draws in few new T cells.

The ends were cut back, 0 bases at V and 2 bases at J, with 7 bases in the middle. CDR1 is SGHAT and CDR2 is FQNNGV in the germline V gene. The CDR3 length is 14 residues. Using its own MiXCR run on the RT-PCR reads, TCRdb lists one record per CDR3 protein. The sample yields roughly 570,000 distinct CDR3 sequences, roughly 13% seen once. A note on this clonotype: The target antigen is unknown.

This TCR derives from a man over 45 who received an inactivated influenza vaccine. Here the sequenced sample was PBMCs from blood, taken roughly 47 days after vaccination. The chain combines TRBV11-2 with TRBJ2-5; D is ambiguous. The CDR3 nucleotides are TGTGCCAGCAGCTTAGATCAATTGCAAGAGACCCAGTACTTC. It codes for CASSLDQLQETQYF.